The 30 T cell receptor beta chains below come from one sample, sequenced in a study of blood T cell repertoires in COVID-19. Clones were sequenced by immunoSEQ multiplex PCR, and TCRdb holds only the in-frame ones, with some missing. Here the sample spans tens of thousands of clones, 70% to 90% being singletons. Sequencing was done on a sample of peripheral blood. These receptor sequences come from a man aged 80 or over with acute or convalescent COVID-19.

This clone was seen a single time. The chain is built from TRBV5-1 and TRBJ2-6; TRBD1 matches 7 bases. The germline gives CDR1 SGHRS, CDR2 YFSETQ. The CDR3 spans 19 residues. With 0 bases clipped from V and 0 bases from J, the junction kept 9 bases outside the gene matches. CDR3 DNA: TGCGCCAGCAGCTTGGCCACCGGGACAGCGATCTCTGGGGCCAACGTCCTGACTTTC. This encodes CASSLATGTAISGANVLTF.

In this sample, this clone turned up a few times. The chain links TRBV29-1 to TRBJ2-5; 15 bases are shared with TRBD2. V was clipped by 0 bases and J by 0 bases; unmatched bases: 5. Per the germline V gene, CDR1 is SQVTM and CDR2 is ANQGSEA. This CDR3 has 18 residues. The CDR3 sequence is CSVEEGLAGGAYQETQYF. CDR3 coding DNA: TGCAGCGTTGAAGAGGGACTAGCGGGGGGAGCTTACCAAGAGACCCAGTACTTC.

This chain links TRBV29-1 with TRBJ2-1, with TRBD2 as a possible D gene (5 bases). Trimming removed 7 bases at V and 5 bases at J, with 18 bases between. Per the germline V gene, CDR1 is SQVTM and CDR2 is ANQGSEA. The CDR3 runs 14 residues. The CDR3 region is CSAPGLAFHNEQFF. Here the CDR3 DNA reads TGCAGCGCCCCGGGTCTAGCCTTCCACAATGAGCAGTTCTTC.

The chain links TRBV9 to TRBJ1-2, with unresolved D. Trimming pared 0 bases from V and 6 bases from J, leaving 9 bases between. In germline, CDR1 is SGDLS, CDR2 YYNGEE. This CDR3 has 13 residues. In DNA, the CDR3 is TGTGCCAGCAGCGTAGACAGCTGGGATGGCTACACCTTC. Protein: CASSVDSWDGYTF.

This sequence joins TRBV19 and TRBJ1-2; no clear D. The CDR3 extends over 16 amino acids. CDR1 is LNHDA and CDR2 is SQIVND in the germline V gene (reference sequence). V shed 3 bases and J shed 4 bases, with 18 bases lying between them. CDR3: CASSILSGRFGYGYTF. CDR3 nucleotides: TGTGCCAGTAGTATTCTTAGTGGGAGGTTTGGCTATGGCTACACCTTC.

V gene TRBV5-1 combines with J gene TRBJ1-3, with D perhaps TRBD1 (5 bases). CDR1 is SGHRS and CDR2 is YFSETQ in the germline V gene. This CDR3 comprises 14 residues. V lost 0 bases and J lost 2, with 6 bases in between. CDR3 residues: CASSLAGAGNTIYF. CDR3 sequence (DNA): TGCGCCAGCAGCTTGGCGGGGGCTGGAAACACCATATATTTT. Full variable domain (rest looked up from reference TRBV5-1 and TRBJ1-3): KAGVTQTPRYLIKTRGQQVTLSCSPISGHRSVSWYQQTPGQGLQFLFEYFSETQRNKGNFPGRFSGRQFSNSRSEMNVSTLELGDSALYLCASSLAGAGNTIYFGEGSWLTVV.

The J gene is TRBJ2-7, the V gene TRBV5-1; 11 nucleotides match TRBD2. V shed 4 bases and J 2 bases; nucleotides not matched to a gene: 5. This CDR3 is built from 15 residues. The germline V gene has CDR1 SGHRS and CDR2 YFSETQ. CDR3: CASSLQGLAAYEQYF. CDR3 DNA sequence: TGCGCCAGCAGCCTCCAGGGACTAGCGGCCTACGAGCAGTACTTC.

This clone was observed once. V is TRBV30 and J is TRBJ1-3; D perhaps matches TRBD1 (6 bases). The CDR3 has 14 residues. The germline V gene encodes CDR1 GTSNPN and CDR2 SVGIG (reference sequence). The V and J ends lost 2 bases and 1 base respectively, with 9 bases between them. CDR3 nucleotides: TGTGCCTGGAGTCAAGGGGGATCTGGAAACACCATATATTTT. Its translation: CAWSQGGSGNTIYF.

The rearrangement joins TRBV15 to TRBJ2-3; D uncertain. CDR1 and CDR2 (germline): LNHNV, YYDKDF (reference sequence). The V end lost 0 bases, the J end lost 3 bases, and 16 bases lay between the germline ends. CDR3 length: 17 amino acids. DNA of the CDR3: TGTGCCACCAGCAGAGATGTCAGCCACAGAGTGACAGATACGCAGTATTTT. The encoded protein is CATSRDVSHRVTDTQYF.

This sequence joins TRBV3-1 (or the pseudogene TRBV3-2) and TRBJ1-3; D perhaps matches TRBD1 (6 bases). The CDR3 extends over 13 amino acids. Deletions cut 8 bases from V and 4 bases from J, with 12 bases between. The germline V gene encodes CDR1 LGHDT and CDR2 YNNKEL (reference sequence). CDR3 loop: CASGGARGNTIYF. Written as DNA, the CDR3 is TGTGCCAGCGGGGGGGCTCGAGGAAACACCATATATTTT.

The chain is built from TRBV5-5 and TRBJ2-7; 8 positions match TRBD1. The CDR3 is 13 amino acids. J was trimmed by 3 bases and V by 2 bases; bases with no gene match: 1. In germline, CDR1 is SGHKS, CDR2 YYEKEE (reference sequence). CDR3 sequence (DNA): TGTGCCAGCAGCTTCGGGACAGGCTACGAGCAGTACTTC. It is translated as CASSFGTGYEQYF.

This sequence joins TRBV5-6 and TRBJ1-3; TRBD1 might be the D (5 bases). Germline V gene lookup returns CDR1 SGHDT and CDR2 YYEEEE. The CDR3 sequence is 15 residues long. V lost 4 bases, J lost 9 bases, and 20 bases lay in between. CDR3 protein: CASSQMTAGRSTIYF. CDR3 DNA sequence: TGTGCCAGCAGCCAAATGACAGCTGGAAGGAGCACCATATATTTT.

This rearrangement joins TRBV11-1 to TRBJ2-2; D is undetermined. The CDR3 is made up of 14 amino acids. V was shortened by 2 bases and J by 2 bases, with 6 bases between the two germline ends. Germline CDR1 reads SGHAT; CDR2 reads FQDESV (reference sequence). As DNA, the CDR3 is TGTGCCAGCAGCTTATTTTCTAACACCGGGGAGCTGTTTTTT. Translation: CASSLFSNTGELFF.

The chain carries TRBV10-2 and TRBJ2-5; 13 bases match TRBD2. With 10 bases clipped from V and 1 base from J, the junction kept 3 bases outside the gene matches. Germline V gene lookup returns CDR1 WSHSY and CDR2 SAAADI. The CDR3 runs to 14 residues. CDR3 region: CATRLAGGQETQYF. In nucleotides, the CDR3 is TGCGCCACCCGACTAGCGGGGGGCCAAGAGACCCAGTACTTC.

CDR3 nucleotide sequence: TGCGCCAGCAGCCAATCCAGGCTAGCGGGCCACTACGAGCAGTACTTC. It specifies CASSQSRLAGHYEQYF. The chain joins TRBV4-1 to TRBJ2-7, with TRBD2 identical over 8 bases. There are 16 residues in the CDR3. After removal of 2 bases from V and 3 bases from J, the junction contained 9 bases not matched to a gene. The germline V gene has CDR1 MGHRA and CDR2 YSYEKL.

The genes are TRBV19 and TRBJ1-2, with 10 bases identical to TRBD1. Germline loops: CDR1 LNHDA, CDR2 SQIVND (reference sequence). There are 12 residues in the CDR3. V dropped 7 bases and J dropped 8; count of bases not matched to a gene: 4. CDR3 loop: CASTPGQGGYTF. As DNA, the CDR3 is TGTGCCAGTACTCCGGGACAGGGGGGCTACACCTTC.

This rearrangement joins TRBV5-6 to TRBJ2-5; the match to TRBD1 covers 9 bases. The CDR3 runs 14 residues. Germline-derived CDR1 and CDR2 are SGHDT and YYEEEE. The V and J ends lost 4 bases and 5 bases, in that order; junction bases with no gene match: 6. The CDR3 DNA sequence: TGTGCCAGCAGCAGCGGACAGGGGTGGGAGACCCAGTACTTC. This gives the protein CASSSGQGWETQYF.

The rearrangement links TRBV19 to TRBJ2-7; 9 bases agree with TRBD1. The CDR3 contains 14 residues. With 7 bases clipped from V and 1 base from J, the junction kept 5 bases outside the gene matches. Germline CDR1 is LNHDA and CDR2 is SQIVND (reference sequence). In DNA form, the CDR3 reads TGTGCCAGTAACCCACAGGGGGCTTCCTACGAGCAGTACTTC. It yields the protein CASNPQGASYEQYF. The complete variable domain, with remaining parts taken from reference TRBV19 and TRBJ2-7, reads DGGITQSPKYLFRKEGQNVTLSCEQNLNHDAMYWYRQDPGQGLRLIYYSQIVNDFQKGDIAEGYSVSREKKESFPLTVTSAQKNPTAFYLCASNPQGASYEQYFGPGTRLTVT.

This chain links TRBV7-2 with TRBJ1-2; D uncertain. Trimming pared 3 bases from V and 3 bases from J, leaving 5 bases between. CDR1 is SGHTA, CDR2 FQGNSA, per germline. The CDR3 length is 12 residues. The CDR3 coding sequence is TGTGCCAGCAGCTTCCCGGACTATGGCTACACCTTC. Its translation: CASSFPDYGYTF.

The chain recombines TRBV20-1 with TRBJ1-1, with 7 bases aligning to TRBD1. J lost 7 bases, V lost 3 bases, and 2 bases had no gene match. Germline CDR1 reads DFQATT; CDR2 reads SNEGSKA (reference sequence). The CDR3 is made up of 11 amino acids. The CDR3 nucleotides are TGCAGTGCTAGTAGGGACAGTGAAGCTTTCTTT. It yields the protein CSASRDSEAFF.

The rearrangement links TRBV4-1 to TRBJ2-5; possibly TRBD1 for D (6 bases). The length of the CDR3 is 14 residues. Germline V gives CDR1 MGHRA, CDR2 YSYEKL. The V end lost 8 bases, the J end lost 3 bases, and 16 bases lay between the germline ends. CDR3 bases: TGCGCCAGCTCCCCTGGGGCAGGGGAAGAGACCCAGTACTTC. Protein product: CASSPGAGEETQYF.

The chain combines TRBV5-6 with TRBJ2-5; the D is unclear. Germline CDR1 reads SGHDT; CDR2 reads YYEEEE. The V end was cut by 0 bases, the J end by 5 bases, with 8 bases between. There are 13 residues in the CDR3. The CDR3 spells CASSLDSWETQYF. DNA of the CDR3: TGTGCCAGCAGCTTGGACTCGTGGGAGACCCAGTACTTC.

The V and J genes are TRBV27 and TRBJ1-4; tentatively, D is TRBD1 (5 bases). Germline V gene sequence: CDR1 MNHEY, CDR2 SMNVEV (reference sequence). Trimming left V 6 bases short and J 0 bases short, with 17 bases between. This CDR3 spans 17 amino acids. The CDR3 DNA reads TGTGCCAGCAGACTTGGTCGGGGGTTTGCAACTAATGAAAAACTGTTTTTT. Its protein product is CASRLGRGFATNEKLFF.

This rearrangement joins TRBV10-3 to TRBJ1-1; TRBD1 aligns across 12 bases. V lost 5 bases to trimming and J lost 5 bases; unmatched junction nucleotides: 6. The length of the CDR3 is 15 residues. CDR1 is ENHRY and CDR2 is SYGVKD in the germline V gene. The CDR3 sequence is CAISPRDRGPTEAFF. CDR3 DNA: TGTGCCATCAGTCCGCGGGACAGGGGGCCTACTGAAGCTTTCTTT.

The gene calls are TRBV19 and TRBJ2-5; tentative D call: TRBD1 (6 bases). This CDR3 has 15 residues. The germline V gene encodes CDR1 LNHDA and CDR2 SQIVND (reference sequence). The V end was cut by 1 base, the J end by 5 bases, with 14 bases between. The CDR3 is CASSIGPDSRETQYF. In DNA form, the CDR3 reads TGTGCCAGTAGTATAGGGCCGGACAGCCGGGAGACCCAGTACTTC.

This clone has only one observation. V and J are TRBV7-9 and TRBJ1-5, with D possibly being TRBD1 (5 bases). The V end was cut by 3 bases, the J end by 4 bases, with 7 bases between. The length of the CDR3 is 13 residues. CDR1 is SEHNR and CDR2 is FQNEAQ in the germline V gene (reference sequence). In DNA form, the CDR3 reads TGTGCCAGCAGCTTTGGGGGGAATCAGCCCCAGCATTTT. Protein: CASSFGGNQPQHF.

The rearrangement uses TRBV6-5 and TRBJ1-1, with D perhaps matching TRBD1 (5 bases). Trimming took 6 bases from V and 5 from J, leaving 19 bases between them. Germline loops: CDR1 MNHEY, CDR2 SVGAGI. This CDR3 contains 15 residues. This CDR3 is CASSERGGLGTEAFF. The CDR3 DNA sequence: TGTGCCAGCAGCGAGCGGGGGGGACTGGGGACTGAAGCTTTCTTT.

This chain uses TRBV7-2 with TRBJ1-3, with D perhaps matching TRBD1 (5 bases). The CDR3 is 17 amino acids. Germline assignment: CDR1 SGHTA and CDR2 FQGNSA. Trimming stripped 1 base from V and 2 bases from J, with 15 bases between. CDR3 DNA sequence: TGTGCCAGCAGCTTAGAGGGGTGGTGGTGGGCTGGAAACACCATATATTTT. Translated, it gives CASSLEGWWWAGNTIYF.

The rearrangement joins TRBV18 to TRBJ1-2; D gene ambiguous. CDR3 size: 16 residues. Germline values: CDR1 KGHSH, CDR2 LQKENI. With 0 bases removed from V and 0 bases from J, the gap between germline ends came to 11 bases. For the CDR3, the DNA is TGTGCCAGCTCACCACCGGGCAGCAGAACTAACTATGGCTACACCTTC. It encodes CASSPPGSRTNYGYTF.

The V call is TRBV28, the J call TRBJ1-6; 8 bases are shared with TRBD1. The CDR3 covers 14 residues. V lost 5 bases to trimming and J lost 9 bases; unmatched junction nucleotides: 6. Germline V lookup: CDR1 MDHEN, CDR2 SYDVKM. The CDR3 is CASSPRQGSSPLHF. CDR3 DNA: TGTGCCAGCAGTCCCCGACAGGGGAGTTCACCCCTCCACTTT.